Below are 18 T cell receptor beta chains sequenced from a single sample in a study of blood T cell repertoires in COVID-19. The protocol was immunoSEQ multiplex PCR, while the TCRdb copy is restricted to in-frame clones and leaves out a portion. In the table there are tens of thousands of clones, roughly four fifths of which are singletons. The sample was peripheral blood. The receptors were gathered from a man between 65 and 85 years old with COVID-19, enrolled during active disease.

The chain uses TRBV29-1 and TRBJ1-2; TRBD1 might be the D (5 bases). The germline V gene encodes CDR1 SQVTM and CDR2 ANQGSEA. The CDR3 has 13 residues. With 5 bases removed from V and 4 bases from J, the gap between germline ends came to 14 bases. As DNA, the CDR3 is TGCAGCGTTCGGCAGGGCCTATTCTATGGCTACACCTTC. Translated: CSVRQGLFYGYTF.

The chain recombines TRBV5-1 with TRBJ2-3; the D gene is possibly TRBD2 (7 bases). The CDR3 has 17 residues. The ends were cut back, 6 bases at V and 1 base at J, with 21 bases in the middle. The germline V gene encodes CDR1 SGHRS and CDR2 YFSETQ. The CDR3 nucleotides are TGCGCCAGCAACTTACCCGTAGGAGGGGGGGGCACAGATACGCAGTATTTT. As protein: CASNLPVGGGGTDTQYF.

CDR3 in amino acids: CATSSDRQVPNLYEQYF. CDR3 DNA sequence: TGTGCCACCAGCAGTGACAGACAGGTCCCGAACCTATACGAGCAGTACTTC. The chain employs TRBV15 and TRBJ2-7; maybe TRBD1 (6 bases). Germline lookup yields CDR1 LNHNV and CDR2 YYDKDF (reference sequence). V was shortened by 3 bases and J by 4 bases, with 22 bases between the two germline ends. The CDR3 covers 17 residues. Full variable domain (remainder filled in from reference TRBV15 and TRBJ2-7): DAMVIQNPRYQVTQFGKPVTLSCSQTLNHNVMYWYQQKSSQAPKLLFHYYDKDFNNEADTPDNFQSRRPNTSFCFLDIRSPGLGDTAMYLCATSSDRQVPNLYEQYFGPGTRLTVT.

CDR3 protein: CASSLGGGAPGQPQHF. For the CDR3, the DNA is TGTGCCAGCAGTTTGGGGGGGGGCGCCCCAGGTCAGCCCCAGCATTTT. The gene calls are TRBV28 and TRBJ1-5, with D tentatively TRBD1 (6 bases). The CDR3 is 16 residues long. Germline CDR1 MDHEN, CDR2 SYDVKM. V was clipped by 3 bases and J by 6 bases, with 18 bases between them.

This clone appeared a single time. The V gene is TRBV4-2, the J gene TRBJ2-1; 7 positions agree with TRBD2. There are 15 residues in the CDR3. V shed 2 bases and J 11 bases; nucleotides not matched to a gene: 12. Germline V CDR1 and CDR2: LGHNA, YNFKEQ. CDR3 amino acids: CASSQTDGEGKKQFF. The CDR3 DNA is TGTGCCAGCAGCCAAACGGACGGGGAGGGTAAGAAGCAGTTCTTC.

This chain uses TRBV2 with TRBJ1-5; D is ambiguous. This CDR3 spans 15 amino acids. V was pared by 7 bases and J by 0 bases, with 13 bases between. Germline V gene data show CDR1 as SNHLY and CDR2 as FYNNEI. The CDR3 DNA is TGTGCCAGCATCAGTGACATATATAGCAATCAGCCCCAGCATTTT. Translated: CASISDIYSNQPQHF.

This clone was found once. CDR3: CASSLGGGTNTGELFF. CDR3 DNA: TGCGCCAGCAGCTTGGGTGGCGGTACGAACACCGGGGAGCTGTTTTTT. V and J are TRBV5-1 and TRBJ2-2; D call uncertain. The V gene's germline CDR1 is SGHRS and CDR2 YFSETQ. V was clipped by 0 bases and J by 0 bases, with 9 bases between them. The CDR3 extends over 16 amino acids.

The rearrangement links TRBV6-2 or TRBV6-3 to TRBJ1-1; no clear D. The CDR3 is made up of 13 amino acids. Germline V CDR1 and CDR2: MNHEY, SVGEGT. Trimming shortened V by 3 bases and J by 1 base, and 6 bases separated the two germline ends. The CDR3 loop reads CASSYEGNTEAFF. In nucleotides, the CDR3 is TGTGCCAGCAGTTATGAGGGGAACACTGAAGCTTTCTTT.

There are a few counts of this clone. This chain uses TRBV9 with TRBJ2-7; 12 positions agree with TRBD2. The CDR3 contains 13 residues. Germline V lookup: CDR1 SGDLS, CDR2 YYNGEE. Losses at the gene ends were 6 bases for V and 6 bases for J; bases not matched to a gene: 4. The CDR3 sequence is CASNLAGGLEQYF. As DNA, the CDR3 is TGTGCCAGCAACCTAGCGGGAGGGCTCGAGCAGTACTTC.

By share, this clone counts as medium-sized (0.01 to 0.1%). The J gene is TRBJ1-3, the V gene TRBV7-2; D not resolved. CDR1 and CDR2 from the germline V gene are SGHTA and FQGNSA. V shed 4 bases and J shed 3 bases, with 19 bases lying between them. The CDR3 loop spans 17 amino acids. CDR3 DNA: TGTGCCAGCAGCTACTCGCCACTGGGCAGGCGTGGAAACACCATATATTTT. This encodes CASSYSPLGRRGNTIYF.

This clone has just a few counts. The chain uses TRBV7-2 and TRBJ1-5, with D maybe TRBD1 (6 bases). The CDR3 contains 14 residues. Germline V gene data show CDR1 as SGHTA and CDR2 as FQGNSA. V was shortened by 4 bases and J by 7 bases, with 14 bases between the two germline ends. The CDR3 bases are TGTGCCAGCAGCTCAGGACAGATTGGACAGCCCCAGCATTTT. Its protein is CASSSGQIGQPQHF.

This clone was picked up a small number of times. This chain links TRBV7-3 with TRBJ2-2; D is possibly TRBD2 (5 bases). In germline, CDR1 is SGHTA, CDR2 FQGTGA. Trimming stripped 2 bases from V and 0 bases from J, with 7 bases between. The CDR3 spans 15 residues. CDR3 amino acids: CASSLGLPNTGELFF. The DNA of the CDR3 is TGTGCCAGCAGCTTAGGACTCCCGAACACCGGGGAGCTGTTTTTT.

This clone appeared a few times. The V call is TRBV5-4, the J call TRBJ2-3; a weak D match, TRBD1 (5 bases). The V gene lost 4 bases and the J gene lost 10 bases, with 13 bases spanning the gap. This CDR3 comprises 12 residues. Germline V gene lookup returns CDR1 SGHNT and CDR2 YYREEE (reference sequence). CDR3 region: CASSPQGRAQYF. In DNA, the CDR3 is TGTGCCAGCAGCCCCCAGGGAAGGGCGCAGTATTTT.

This clone was seen a handful of times. CDR3 nucleotides: TGCGCCAGCAGCCTCGGGACTACTCGCGGCTACGAGCAGTACTTC. This encodes CASSLGTTRGYEQYF. This rearrangement joins TRBV4-3 to TRBJ2-7; 7 nucleotides agree with TRBD2. V lost 4 bases to trimming and J lost 3 bases; unmatched junction nucleotides: 9. Germline V CDR1 and CDR2: LGHNA, YSLEER. The CDR3 has 15 amino acids.

Worth noting for this clone: The sample contains more than one DNA sequence encoding this CDR3. This chain links TRBV7-3 with TRBJ2-7, with 10 bases fitting TRBD1. The CDR3 is 14 residues long. CDR1 and CDR2 (germline): SGHTA, FQGTGA. Losses at the gene ends were 4 bases for V and 4 bases for J; bases not matched to a gene: 4. DNA of the CDR3: TGTGCCAGCAGCTCCGGGACAGGGGCATACGAGCAGTACTTC. Translation gives CASSSGTGAYEQYF.

This chain connects TRBV2 to TRBJ1-2; 7 bases are shared with TRBD1. In germline, CDR1 is SNHLY, CDR2 FYNNEI. The CDR3 has 14 residues. With 1 base clipped from V and 5 bases from J, the junction kept 4 bases outside the gene matches. The CDR3 nucleotides read TGTGCCAGCAGTGAAGGACAGGGCTGGTATGGCTACACCTTC. Its protein product is CASSEGQGWYGYTF. Full variable domain (rest looked up from reference TRBV2 and TRBJ1-2): EPEVTQTPSHQVTQMGQEVILRCVPISNHLYFYWYRQILGQKVEFLVSFYNNEISEKSEIFDDQFSVERPDGSNFTLKIRSTKLEDSAMYFCASSEGQGWYGYTFGSGTRLTVV.

The chain combines TRBV18 with TRBJ1-6, with a possible D match to TRBD1 (6 bases). Per germline, CDR1 KGHSH and CDR2 LQKENI. The CDR3 contains 17 residues. Trimming shortened V by 3 bases and J by 7 bases, and 19 bases separated the two germline ends. The CDR3, as DNA: TGTGCCAGCTCACCCCAACAGGGTACAGTAGTGAATTCACCCCTCCACTTT. Protein: CASSPQQGTVVNSPLHF.

This clone was recorded once. This chain connects TRBV7-8 to TRBJ2-2, with D possibly being TRBD2 (6 bases). V lost 5 bases and J 2 bases, leaving 15 bases between the germline ends. The CDR3 spans 16 residues. Germline lookup yields CDR1 SGHVS and CDR2 FQNEAQ. DNA for the CDR3: TGTGCCAGCAGCCTTCAGACTAGGGTTAACACCGGGGAGCTGTTTTTT. Translated: CASSLQTRVNTGELFF. Using reference TRBV7-8 and TRBJ2-2 for the parts outside the CDR3, the full variable domain is GAGVSQSPRYKVAKRGQDVALRCDPISGHVSLFWYQQALGQGPEFLTYFQNEAQLDKSGLPSDRFFAERPEGSVSTLKIQRTQQEDSAVYLCASSLQTRVNTGELFFGEGSRLTVL.